The sequence of this TCR beta chain was determined in a study of control samples from healthy donors and cancer patients. The assay was immunoSEQ multiplex PCR, and TCRdb's table has in-frame clones only and misses some. The sample has roughly 170,000 clones; 88% are singletons. The CDR3 is 15 residues long. Germline V gene lookup returns CDR1 MNHEY and CDR2 SMNVEV (reference sequence). The V end was cut by 3 bases, the J end by 5 bases, with 15 bases between. Sequenced sample: blood. The chain carries TRBV27 and TRBJ2-3; the D gene is possibly TRBD2 (6 bases). This TCR derives from a woman in her twenties or thirties in good health. CDR3 nucleotide sequence: TGTGCCAGCAGTTTCTCACCCCGCGGGGTAGATACGCAGTATTTT. Translating it yields CASSFSPRGVDTQYF.